This T cell receptor (beta chain) originates from a study of blood T cells in healthy people across ages. Study observations and caveats: More naive CD4+ cells and higher diversity were found in long-lived than in aged donors. Diversity of TCR beta per million T cells declined in a roughly linear way with age. Naive T cell percentage showed a strong correlation with TCR beta diversity.

Germline values: CDR1 SGHTA, CDR2 FQGNSA. V lost 1 base, J lost 2 bases, and 5 bases lay in between. This CDR3 has 14 amino acids. The use of a sample-barcoded 5' primer and a J-beta primer mix characterized a second PCR of roughly 7 to 11 cycles. Each cDNA molecule carried a tag from a template-switch adaptor that contained 12 random nucleotides. TCRdb passed the 5' RACE reads through MiXCR, listing each CDR3 protein once. The sample includes 650,000 to 1,000,000 distinct CDR3 sequences, around 34% of them seen just once. For this clonotype: Its antigen is unidentified.

The chain recombines TRBV7-2 with TRBJ2-2; unclear D gene. The sequence was obtained from a man between 18 and 35 years old in good health. Specimen: blood. CDR3 in DNA: TGTGCCAGCAGCTTAGAGCAAAACACCGGGGAGCTGTTTTTT. Protein product: CASSLEQNTGELFF.